This T cell receptor (beta chain) originates from a study of T cell responses to AZD1222 COVID-19 vaccine. Overall study findings and caveats: Donors skewed white British and female; clonal diversity was possibly underestimated.

This CDR3 region has 15 residues. V was pared by 7 bases and J by 1 base, with 10 bases of the junction left unmatched. Germline CDR1 SGHRS, CDR2 YFSETQ. A word on this clone: The antigen remains undetermined.

TCRdb keeps only in-frame clones here, not all; method: immunoSEQ multiplex PCR. The table lists around 50,000 clones, 65% to 90% of them singletons, with 5.5% to 8% in the top ten. This chain links TRBV5-1 with TRBJ1-1, with 7 bases that match TRBD1. The source material was peripheral blood, sampled 28 days after the second AZD1222 dose. The receptor was derived from an adult who received the AZD1222 COVID-19 vaccine. The CDR3 loop reads CASRTLEGANTEAFF. The CDR3 DNA reads as TGCGCCAGCCGTACCTTGGAGGGGGCGAACACTGAAGCTTTCTTT.